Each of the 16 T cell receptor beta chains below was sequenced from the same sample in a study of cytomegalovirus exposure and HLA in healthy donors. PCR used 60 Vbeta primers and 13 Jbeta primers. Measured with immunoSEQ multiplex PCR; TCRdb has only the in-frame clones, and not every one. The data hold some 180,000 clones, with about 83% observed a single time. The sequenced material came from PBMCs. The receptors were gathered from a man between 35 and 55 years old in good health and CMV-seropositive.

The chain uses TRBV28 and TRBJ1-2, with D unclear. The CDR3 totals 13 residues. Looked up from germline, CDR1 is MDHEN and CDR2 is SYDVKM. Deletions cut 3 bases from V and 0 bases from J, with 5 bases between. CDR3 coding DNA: TGTGCCAGCAGTTTCACTTCTAACTATGGCTACACCTTC. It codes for CASSFTSNYGYTF.

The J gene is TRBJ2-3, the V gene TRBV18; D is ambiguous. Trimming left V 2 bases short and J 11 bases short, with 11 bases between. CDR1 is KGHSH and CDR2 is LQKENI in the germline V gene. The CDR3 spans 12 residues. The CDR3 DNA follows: TGTGCCAGCTCACCATCCTCTTTTCGGCAGTATTTT. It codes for CASSPSSFRQYF.

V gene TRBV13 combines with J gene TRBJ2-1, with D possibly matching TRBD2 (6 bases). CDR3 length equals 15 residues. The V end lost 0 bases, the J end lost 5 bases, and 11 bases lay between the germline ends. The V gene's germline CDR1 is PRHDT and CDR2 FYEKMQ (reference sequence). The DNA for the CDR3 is TGTGCCAGCAGCTTAGGCGGGAGAAGGGACAATGAGCAGTTCTTC. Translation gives CASSLGGRRDNEQFF.

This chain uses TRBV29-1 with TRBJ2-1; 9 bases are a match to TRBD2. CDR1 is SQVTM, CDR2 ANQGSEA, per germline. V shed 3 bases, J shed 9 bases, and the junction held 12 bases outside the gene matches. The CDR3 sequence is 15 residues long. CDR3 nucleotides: TGCAGCGTTGAGGTAGCGGGAGCCCAGGGGGGTGAGCAGTTCTTC. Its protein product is CSVEVAGAQGGEQFF.

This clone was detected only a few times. CDR3 amino acids: CASSTRDPSGRASGELFF. The CDR3 bases are TGTGCCAGTAGTACCAGAGACCCTAGCGGGAGGGCCTCTGGGGAGCTGTTTTTT. This chain joins TRBV19 and TRBJ2-2; TRBD2 matches at 12 bases. This CDR3 region has 18 residues. With V trimmed by 4 bases and J by 8 bases, 14 bases remained unmatched. Germline V CDR1 and CDR2: LNHDA, SQIVND (reference sequence).

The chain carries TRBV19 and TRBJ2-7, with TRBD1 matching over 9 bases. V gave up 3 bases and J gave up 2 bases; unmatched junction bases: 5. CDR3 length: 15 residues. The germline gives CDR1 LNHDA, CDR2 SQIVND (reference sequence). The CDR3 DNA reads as TGTGCCAGTAGTATGGCCGGGACAGGGCCCTACGAGCAGTACTTC. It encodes CASSMAGTGPYEQYF.

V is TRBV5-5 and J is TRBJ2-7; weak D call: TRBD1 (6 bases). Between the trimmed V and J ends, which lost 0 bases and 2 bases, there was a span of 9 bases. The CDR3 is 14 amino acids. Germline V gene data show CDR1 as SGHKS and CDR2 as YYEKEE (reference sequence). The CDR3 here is CASSLGNRAYEQYF. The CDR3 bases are TGTGCCAGCAGCTTGGGTAACAGGGCCTACGAGCAGTACTTC.

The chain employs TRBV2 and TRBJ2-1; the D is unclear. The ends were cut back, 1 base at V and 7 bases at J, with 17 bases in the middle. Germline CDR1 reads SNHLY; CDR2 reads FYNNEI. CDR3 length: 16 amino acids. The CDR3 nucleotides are TGTGCCAGCAGTGAAGAGTTAGTCCAAATCAGGAATGAGCAGTTCTTC. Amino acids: CASSEELVQIRNEQFF.

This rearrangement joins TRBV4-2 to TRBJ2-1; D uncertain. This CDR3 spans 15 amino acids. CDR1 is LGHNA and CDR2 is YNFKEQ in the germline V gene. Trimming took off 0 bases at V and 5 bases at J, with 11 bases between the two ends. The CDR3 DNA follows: TGTGCCAGCAGCCAAGATCCCCGACTGCACAATGAGCAGTTCTTC. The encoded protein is CASSQDPRLHNEQFF.

The CDR3 region has the DNA TGTGCCAGCAGCTTAAGGCGGGAATACTCCTACAATGAGCAGTTCTTC. This sequence encodes CASSLRREYSYNEQFF. The V and J genes are TRBV7-6 and TRBJ2-1, with D tentatively TRBD2 (6 bases). Trimming pared 2 bases from V and 0 bases from J, leaving 11 bases between. Germline lookup yields CDR1 SGHVS and CDR2 FNYEAQ. The CDR3 loop spans 16 amino acids.

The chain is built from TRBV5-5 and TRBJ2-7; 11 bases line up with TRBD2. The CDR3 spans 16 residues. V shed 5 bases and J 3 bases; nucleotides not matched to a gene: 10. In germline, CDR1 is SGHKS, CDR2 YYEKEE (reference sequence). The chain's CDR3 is CASSLGLAGGLYEQYF. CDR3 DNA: TGTGCCAGCAGTCTTGGGTTAGCGGGAGGGCTCTACGAGCAGTACTTC.

CDR3 sequence: CASSLGQGVGIQYF. CDR3 bases: TGCGCCAGCAGCTTGGGACAGGGGGTCGGCATTCAGTACTTC. The rearrangement joins TRBV5-1 to TRBJ2-4; TRBD1 matches at 9 bases. V trimming: 0 bases; J trimming: 9 bases; junction bases outside the gene matches: 4. Germline values: CDR1 SGHRS, CDR2 YFSETQ. The CDR3 is 14 amino acids.

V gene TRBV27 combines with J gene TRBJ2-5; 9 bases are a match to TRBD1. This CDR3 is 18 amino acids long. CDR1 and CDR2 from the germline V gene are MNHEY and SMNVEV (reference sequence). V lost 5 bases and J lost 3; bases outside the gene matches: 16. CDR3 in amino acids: CASSPTFPGQGTKETQYF. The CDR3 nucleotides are TGTGCCAGCAGTCCGACTTTTCCGGGACAGGGTACCAAAGAGACCCAGTACTTC.

CDR3 bases: TGTGCCAGCTCACGTGGGACAGGAACTGGAAACACCATATATTTT. Amino acid sequence: CASSRGTGTGNTIYF. This sequence joins TRBV18 and TRBJ1-3; 8 bases fit TRBD1. The CDR3 is 15 amino acids. Germline V gives CDR1 KGHSH, CDR2 LQKENI. V shed 4 bases and J 2 bases; nucleotides not matched to a gene: 4.

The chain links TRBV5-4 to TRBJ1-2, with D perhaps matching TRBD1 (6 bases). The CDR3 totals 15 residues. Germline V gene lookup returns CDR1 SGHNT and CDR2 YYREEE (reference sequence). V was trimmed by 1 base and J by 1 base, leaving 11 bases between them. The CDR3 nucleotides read TGTGCCAGCAGCTTGCAGGGGATGGGTAACTATGGCTACACCTTC. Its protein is CASSLQGMGNYGYTF.

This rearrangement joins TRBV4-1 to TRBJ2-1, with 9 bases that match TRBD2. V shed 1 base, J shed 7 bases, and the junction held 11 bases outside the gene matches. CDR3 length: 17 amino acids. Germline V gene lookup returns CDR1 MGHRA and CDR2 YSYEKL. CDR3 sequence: CASSQVAAGGPLNEQFF. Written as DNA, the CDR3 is TGCGCCAGCAGCCAAGTCGCGGCGGGAGGGCCTTTGAATGAGCAGTTCTTC.